The rows below give T cell receptor beta chains drawn from one sample of a study of T cell responses to AZD1222 COVID-19 vaccine. TCRdb's table, derived via immunoSEQ multiplex PCR, lists solely in-frame clones and lacks some. The sample has 180,000 or so clones, 85% to 95% seen once; the top ten hold approximately 0.58%. This material consisted of peripheral blood, taken on day 0 of AZD1222 vaccination. These receptors all stem from an adult in good health. CDR3s include the opening cysteine and the closing phenylalanine or tryptophan. For some rows the clone size is stated as once, few or many, or as a class when expanded; others skip it.

j_call v_call clone_size cdr3_aa
TRBJ1-2 TRBV12-3/TRBV12-4 . CASSRTGDFYTF
TRBJ1-1 TRBV4-1 once CASSLGAEAFF
TRBJ1-4 TRBV7-9 once CASSPDPGGFEKLFF
TRBJ2-3 TRBV11-2 . CASCQGLGSDTQYF
TRBJ1-2 TRBV6-1 . CASSEGGALRGYTF
TRBJ1-5 TRBV4-2 . CASSQETGGQPQHF
TRBJ2-7 TRBV27 . CASSLTGYEQYF
TRBJ1-5 TRBV6-1 . CASRESWDRSNQPQHF
TRBJ2-4 TRBV20-1 once CSASRPMLAKNIQYF
TRBJ1-4 TRBV7-2 . CASSLGGSEKLFF
TRBJ2-4 TRBV10-3 . CAIGGTKNIQYF
TRBJ1-1 TRBV12-3/TRBV12-4 . CASGRLAGTEAFF
TRBJ2-1 TRBV15 . CATSRGLAGGPREQFF
TRBJ2-3 TRBV10-1 . CASSPGSGRAIDTQYF
TRBJ1-2 TRBV28 . CASSGGAANYGYTF
TRBJ1-5 TRBV7-9 . CASSPGQGNQPQHF
TRBJ1-2 TRBV3-1/TRBV3-2 . CASSPPGGHGYTF
TRBJ1-6 TRBV28 . CASSFIGVSDNSPLHF
TRBJ1-1 TRBV2 . CASRAGGSGTEAFF
TRBJ2-3 TRBV5-1 . CASSLADPDTQYF
TRBJ2-2 TRBV7-2 . CASRPGLASSGELFF
TRBJ1-2 TRBV28 . CASTRWGGNGYTF
TRBJ2-1 TRBV3-1/TRBV3-2 few CASKFGQANNEQFF
TRBJ2-1 TRBV9 . CASSVVPEGQEQFF
TRBJ2-1 TRBV3-1/TRBV3-2 . CASSFPGLDNYQFF
TRBJ1-1 TRBV7-9 . CASSSVMNTEAFF
TRBJ2-2 TRBV7-9 . CASQIRGTGELFF
TRBJ2-7 TRBV3-1/TRBV3-2 . CASSRRTSGAGEQYF
TRBJ1-1 TRBV7-9 . CASSSPGRNTEAFF
TRBJ1-2 TRBV25-1 . CASRSGPFYGYTF
TRBJ1-1 TRBV2 . CASRAPASRLDTEAFF
TRBJ1-4 TRBV7-6 . CASSSRQGAVNEKLFF
TRBJ2-3 TRBV15 . CATSPRLAGVTDTQYF
TRBJ1-5 TRBV30 . CAWTPGGGGQPQHF
TRBJ2-6 TRBV24-1 . CATSDPSGNSGANVLTF
TRBJ1-5 TRBV28 . CASSLLDRDNQPQHF
TRBJ2-3 TRBV10-3 . CAISERQDTDTQYF
TRBJ1-2 TRBV15 . CATSRERGRVSSGYTF